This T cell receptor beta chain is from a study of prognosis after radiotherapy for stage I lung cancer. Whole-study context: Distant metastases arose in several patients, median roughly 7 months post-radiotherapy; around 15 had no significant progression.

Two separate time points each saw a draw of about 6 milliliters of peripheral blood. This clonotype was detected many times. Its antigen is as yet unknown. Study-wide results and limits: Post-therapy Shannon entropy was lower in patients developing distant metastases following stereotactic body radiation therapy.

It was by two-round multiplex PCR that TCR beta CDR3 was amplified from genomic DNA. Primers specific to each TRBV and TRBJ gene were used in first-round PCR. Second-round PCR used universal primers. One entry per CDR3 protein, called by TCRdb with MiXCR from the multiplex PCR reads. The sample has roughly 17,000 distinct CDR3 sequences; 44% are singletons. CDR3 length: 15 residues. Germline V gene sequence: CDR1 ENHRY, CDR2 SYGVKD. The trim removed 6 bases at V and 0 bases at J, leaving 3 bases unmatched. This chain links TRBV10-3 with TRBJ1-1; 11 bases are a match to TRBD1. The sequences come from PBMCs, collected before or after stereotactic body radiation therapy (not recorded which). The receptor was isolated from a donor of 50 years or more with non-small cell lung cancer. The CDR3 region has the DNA TGTGCCATCAGGGGACAGGGGGACCTGAACACTGAAGCTTTCTTT. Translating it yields CAIRGQGDLNTEAFF.